Below, 9 T cell receptor beta chains from the same sample are listed, as sequenced in a study of cytomegalovirus exposure and HLA in healthy donors. Primers: 60 Vbeta forward and 13 Jbeta reverse. This table comes from immunoSEQ multiplex PCR, and its TCRdb copy is limited to in-frame clones, with some not included. The sample carries 150,000 or so clones, more than 65% recorded once. What was sequenced was PBMCs. The source of these receptors is a woman aged 30 to 39 in good health and CMV-seronegative.

This chain connects TRBV5-4 to TRBJ1-2, with TRBD1 matching over 7 bases. This CDR3 contains 13 residues. Trimming cost V 4 bases and J 3 bases; bases outside gene matches: 3. Looked up from germline, CDR1 is SGHNT and CDR2 is YYREEE (reference sequence). The CDR3 region is CASSAQGDYGYTF. The CDR3 region has the DNA TGTGCCAGCAGCGCCCAGGGGGACTATGGCTACACCTTC.

V gene TRBV11-3 combines with J gene TRBJ2-7, with TRBD1 matching 9 bases. With V trimmed by 5 bases and J by 6 bases, 14 bases remained unmatched. Per germline, CDR1 SGHNT and CDR2 YENEEA. The length of the CDR3 is 16 residues. The CDR3 here is CASSIGQGKGGSEQYF. For the CDR3, the DNA is TGTGCCAGCAGCATCGGACAGGGGAAGGGGGGGAGCGAGCAGTACTTC.

The chain uses TRBV4-3 and TRBJ2-7; possible D gene TRBD2, 6 bases. Germline V gene lookup returns CDR1 LGHNA and CDR2 YSLEER. CDR3 size: 16 residues. Trimming removed 2 bases from V and 0 bases from J, with 14 bases in between. The DNA for the CDR3 is TGCGCCAGCAGCCAATTCGGGACTGGATTCTCCTACGAGCAGTACTTC. Amino acids: CASSQFGTGFSYEQYF.

The gene calls are TRBV5-1 and TRBJ1-3, with D possibly matching TRBD1 (6 bases). This CDR3 has 15 amino acids. Deletions cut 0 bases from V and 4 bases from J, with 11 bases between. CDR1 and CDR2 (germline): SGHRS, YFSETQ. CDR3 DNA sequence: TGCGCCAGCAGCTTGGTTCCAGGGGCCGGAAACACCATATATTTT. Translated: CASSLVPGAGNTIYF.

The chain is built from TRBV10-3 and TRBJ1-2; no clear D gene. V lost 2 bases and J 3 bases, leaving 10 bases between the germline ends. The V gene's germline CDR1 is ENHRY and CDR2 SYGVKD. CDR3 length equals 14 residues. The CDR3 is CAISERDGDYGYTF. The CDR3 DNA sequence: TGTGCCATCAGTGAGCGAGACGGAGACTATGGCTACACCTTC.

The rearrangement links TRBV19 to TRBJ2-1; D perhaps matches TRBD1 (7 bases). Per the germline V gene, CDR1 is LNHDA and CDR2 is SQIVND (reference sequence). The CDR3 runs 15 residues. Trimming shortened V by 8 bases and J by 8 bases, and 22 bases separated the two germline ends. CDR3 in amino acids: CASDRQGWGGDEQFF. In nucleotides, the CDR3 is TGTGCCAGTGACCGACAGGGATGGGGCGGGGATGAGCAGTTCTTC.

This clone was seen once. The gene calls are TRBV6-5 and TRBJ2-5; TRBD2 matches at 10 bases. The J call is doubtful: the DNA matches TRBJ2-7 better. Germline V CDR1 and CDR2: MNHEY, SVGAGI. The CDR3 runs to 15 residues. CDR3 nucleotide sequence: TGTGCCAGCAGTTACAGCGGGAGGGCCCTCCACGAGCAGTACTTC. Translated, it gives CASSYSGRALHEQYF.

CDR3 DNA: TGTGCCAGCAGCTTACTTGGACTAGCGGGGAGCAGCTCCTACAATGAGCAGTTCTTC. The encoded protein is CASSLLGLAGSSSYNEQFF. The gene calls are TRBV5-6 and TRBJ2-1, with 12 bases aligning to TRBD2. The CDR3 runs to 19 residues. From germline, CDR1 is SGHDT and CDR2 YYEEEE. J was trimmed by 0 bases and V by 2 bases; bases with no gene match: 9.

This clone came up once. CDR3 DNA sequence: TGTGCCAGCAGTTACACGGACAGGGGCTACGAGCAGTACTTC. Its protein is CASSYTDRGYEQYF. This chain connects TRBV6-6 to TRBJ2-7; 9 nucleotides match TRBD1. Germline V gene data show CDR1 as MNHNY and CDR2 as SVGAGI (reference sequence). The CDR3 runs 14 residues. V trimming: 2 bases; J trimming: 3 bases; junction bases outside the gene matches: 2.